This is a list of T cell receptor beta chains from one sample in a study of CD8 T cells in ankylosing spondylitis. TCRdb analysed the 5' RACE reads with MiXCR anew, one entry per CDR3 protein. The data hold under 250,000 distinct CDR3 sequences, with around 32% observed a single time. Material: blood, either unsorted or a sorted T cell fraction (not recorded which). The source of these receptors is a male donor with ankylosing spondylitis or in good health (not recorded which). The CDR3 runs from the conserved cysteine through the conserved F or W. Fields, in order: J gene, D gene, V gene, clone size, CDR3 protein, CDR3 DNA. A D gene is named only where the DNA matches it firmly. Size is omitted from some rows. Given values are once, few, many or a class for expanded clones.

TRBJ2-5 TRBD1 TRBV12-3/TRBV12-4 few CASSSPDRVETQYF TGTGCCAGCAGTTCCCCGGACAGGGTCGAGACCCAGTACTTC
TRBJ1-1 . TRBV7-9 once CASSLYLEPEAFF TGTGCCAGCAGCTTGTATTTAGAGCCTGAAGCTTTCTTT
TRBJ1-2 . TRBV27 . CASMGIGGGYYGYTF TGTGCCAGCATGGGGATTGGAGGGGGTTACTATGGCTACACCTTC
TRBJ1-6 . TRBV20-1 many CSAPFTRVVGSPLHF TGCAGTGCTCCCTTCACTCGGGTCGTAGGTTCACCCCTCCACTTT
TRBJ2-3 . TRBV27 few CASLGRSTDTQYF TGTGCCAGCCTGGGCCGGAGCACAGATACGCAGTATTTT
TRBJ2-7 TRBD1 TRBV27 . CASTSNLGQIYEQYF TGTGCCAGCACCTCCAACCTGGGACAGATCTACGAGCAGTACTTC
TRBJ2-3 TRBD2 TRBV4-2 . CASSQETLAGGSTDTQYF TGTGCCAGCAGCCAAGAAACCCTAGCGGGGGGAAGCACAGATACGCAGTATTTT
TRBJ2-5 TRBD2 TRBV15 few CATSRDNQLAVQETQYF TGTGCCACCAGCAGAGATAATCAACTAGCGGTACAAGAGACCCAGTACTTC
TRBJ1-5 . TRBV5-5 . CASSFFGVGQPQHF TGTGCCAGCAGCTTCTTTGGGGTCGGCCAGCCCCAGCATTTT
TRBJ2-1 TRBD1 TRBV20-1 . CSATKDRVSLPIYNEQFF TGCAGTGCTACGAAGGACAGGGTTTCCCTTCCCATCTACAATGAGCAGTTCTTC
TRBJ2-2 . TRBV5-3 . CARSLASGEGTGELFF TGTGCCAGAAGCTTGGCCAGCGGAGAAGGCACCGGGGAGCTGTTTTTT
TRBJ1-3 . TRBV20-1 . CSARVFGGGTSGNTIYF TGCAGTGCTAGAGTCTTTGGCGGGGGCACTTCTGGAAACACCATATATTTT
TRBJ2-3 TRBD2 TRBV12-3/TRBV12-4 . CASSLAGGGAIDTQYF TGTGCCAGCAGTTTAGCGGGCGGGGGGGCGATAGATACGCAGTATTTT
TRBJ2-3 TRBD1 TRBV5-5 . CASSLPTGKTDTQYF TGTGCCAGCAGCCTGCCGACAGGGAAGACAGATACGCAGTATTTT
TRBJ2-7 . TRBV5-1 few CASSTIQGLSGDEQYF TGCGCCAGCAGCACAATACAGGGACTAAGCGGGGACGAGCAGTACTTC
TRBJ2-7 TRBD2 TRBV5-1 . CASNSPSGSYEQYF TGCGCCAGCAACTCGCCTAGCGGGAGCTACGAGCAGTACTTC
TRBJ2-3 . TRBV24-1 few CATSDLGLRGSTDTQYF TGTGCCACCAGTGATTTGGGGTTGAGGGGAAGCACAGATACGCAGTATTTT
TRBJ2-4 . TRBV15 . CATSLGDNFVAKNIQYF TGTGCCACCAGCCTTGGGGACAACTTCGTAGCCAAAAACATTCAGTACTTC
TRBJ1-3 . TRBV13 few CASSLEGTVVGSSGNTIYF TGTGCCAGCAGCTTAGAGGGGACCGTGGTCGGATCCTCTGGAAACACCATATATTTT
TRBJ2-5 . TRBV20-1 few CSARSPIVKTQYF TGCAGTGCTAGATCGCCTATTGTAAAGACCCAGTACTTC
TRBJ1-2 . TRBV5-5 few CASSLEQDVYGYTF TGTGCCAGCAGCTTGGAGCAGGACGTCTATGGCTACACCTTC
TRBJ2-5 . TRBV29-1 few CSVDEETQYF TGCAGCGTTGATGAAGAGACCCAGTACTTC
TRBJ2-7 . TRBV20-1 few CSAKASSLSEQYF TGCAGTGCTAAGGCTAGCTCTCTATCAGAGCAGTACTTC
TRBJ2-5 TRBD1 TRBV7-2 . CASSFSGGPETQYF TGTGCCAGCAGCTTCTCAGGGGGACCAGAGACCCAGTACTTC
TRBJ2-5 TRBD2 TRBV15 . CATSSGLAEETQYF TGTGCCACCAGCAGCGGACTAGCGGAAGAGACCCAGTACTTC
TRBJ2-2 . TRBV3-1 . CASSQSPQTGTGELFF TGTGCCAGCAGCCAATCCCCTCAGACGGGCACCGGGGAGCTGTTTTTT
TRBJ1-2 . TRBV5-6 few CASRSDRTGGYTF TGTGCCAGCAGATCCGACAGGACGGGGGGCTACACCTTC
TRBJ1-5 . TRBV20-1 . CSAGGDQPQHF TGCAGTGCTGGGGGCGATCAGCCCCAGCATTTT
TRBJ2-3 TRBD2 TRBV10-2 . CASSDRTSGESSTDTQYF TGCGCCAGCAGTGACCGGACTAGCGGGGAGTCTAGCACAGATACGCAGTATTTT
TRBJ1-2 TRBD1 TRBV5-6 . CASSLAGTGAYNYGYTF TGTGCCAGCAGCTTGGCCGGGACAGGGGCTTATAACTATGGCTACACCTTC
TRBJ1-4 . TRBV27 . CASSEGDDEKLFF TGTGCCAGCAGCGAGGGGGATGATGAAAAACTGTTTTTT
TRBJ2-7 . TRBV12-3/TRBV12-4 . CASSFGASYEQYF TGTGCCAGCAGTTTCGGAGCCTCCTACGAGCAGTACTTC
TRBJ2-3 TRBD1 TRBV20-1 . CSARTGQSTDTQYF TGCAGTGCTAGAACGGGACAGAGCACAGATACGCAGTATTTT
TRBJ2-3 . TRBV7-2 few CASSPHPGDTQYF TGTGCCAGCAGCCCACATCCGGGAGATACGCAGTATTTT
TRBJ2-5 . TRBV5-1 few CASSLEVNGWRSETQYF TGCGCCAGCAGCTTGGAGGTTAATGGGTGGCGTTCAGAGACCCAGTACTTC
TRBJ2-7 . TRBV12-3/TRBV12-4 . CASSLALGPAYEQYF TGTGCCAGCAGTTTAGCCCTCGGGCCTGCCTACGAGCAGTACTTC
TRBJ2-2 TRBD2 TRBV4-2 . CASSQDNRLAGASGELFF TGTGCCAGCAGCCAAGACAATAGGCTAGCGGGGGCATCCGGGGAGCTGTTTTTT
TRBJ1-2 . TRBV7-8 . CASSLQWGAGGYTF TGTGCCAGCAGCTTACAATGGGGGGCCGGTGGCTACACCTTC
TRBJ1-2 TRBD1 TRBV20-1 few CSIRTGGYHYGYTF TGCAGCATCCGGACAGGGGGATATCACTATGGCTACACCTTC
TRBJ2-5 TRBD2 TRBV9 . CASSVSGGAFAVETQYF TGTGCCAGCAGCGTTAGCGGGGGGGCCTTCGCCGTGGAGACCCAGTACTTC
TRBJ1-2 . TRBV6-5 . CASSYSKWGAGGYTF TGTGCCAGCAGTTACTCGAAGTGGGGGGCGGGCGGCTACACCTTC
TRBJ2-3 TRBD2 TRBV10-3 few CATLAGGPDTQYF TGTGCCACCCTAGCGGGGGGGCCAGATACGCAGTATTTT
TRBJ2-3 . TRBV12-3/TRBV12-4 . CASSFLEGGGTDTQYF TGTGCCAGCAGTTTTCTCGAGGGGGGCGGCACAGATACGCAGTATTTT
TRBJ1-5 . TRBV20-1 few CSAQPPRRVGQPQHF TGCAGTGCTCAACCCCCTCGCAGGGTGGGTCAGCCCCAGCATTTT
TRBJ2-1 . TRBV7-2 . CASSPTTRHEQFF TGTGCCAGCAGCCCGACGACTAGGCATGAGCAGTTCTTC
TRBJ2-1 . TRBV15 few CATSRVSGNEQFF TGTGCCACCAGCAGAGTATCCGGGAATGAGCAGTTCTTC
TRBJ1-2 TRBD1 TRBV20-1 . CSAIQGAGGYTF TGCAGTGCAATACAGGGGGCGGGTGGCTACACCTTC
TRBJ2-7 TRBD1 TRBV20-1 . CSASLPTGFSYEQYF TGCAGTGCTTCCCTACCGACAGGGTTCTCCTACGAGCAGTACTTC
TRBJ2-7 . TRBV21-1 few CASSELRVLGLEQYF TGTGCCAGCAGCGAGCTGCGGGTCCTAGGGCTCGAGCAGTACTTC
TRBJ1-5 . TRBV25-1 . CASSWGSSNQPQHF TGTGCCAGCAGTTGGGGGTCTAGCAATCAGCCCCAGCATTTT
TRBJ1-4 . TRBV20-1 . CSARDPEVEDEKLFF TGCAGTGCTAGAGATCCTGAGGTAGAGGATGAAAAACTGTTTTTT
TRBJ1-1 . TRBV6-1 . CASSPTALTEAFF TGTGCCAGCAGTCCGACAGCTCTCACTGAAGCTTTCTTT
TRBJ1-1 . TRBV3-1 . CASSQGAMNTEAFF TGTGCCAGCAGCCAAGGCGCAATGAACACTGAAGCTTTCTTT
TRBJ2-7 TRBD1 TRBV30 once CAWRNRGISYEQYF TGTGCCTGGAGAAACAGGGGCATCTCCTACGAGCAGTACTTC
TRBJ2-1 TRBD1 TRBV20-1 . CSARDVGQGSGHEQFF TGCAGTGCTAGAGATGTGGGACAGGGAAGTGGCCATGAGCAGTTCTTC
TRBJ2-5 TRBD1 TRBV20-1 few CSAQTGPETQYF TGCAGTGCCCAGACAGGGCCGGAGACCCAGTACTTC
TRBJ2-2 . TRBV5-1 few CASSLGDSTGELFF TGCGCCAGCAGCTTGGGTGACAGCACCGGGGAGCTGTTTTTT
TRBJ2-4 TRBD1 TRBV7-3 few CASSPQRQGRLYF TGTGCCAGCAGCCCACAGCGACAGGGGCGGTTGTACTTC
TRBJ1-5 . TRBV6-1 . CASSEEGDQPQHF TGTGCCAGCAGTGAAGAGGGAGATCAGCCCCAGCATTTT
TRBJ2-7 . TRBV28 . CASSFTNMGEQYF TGTGCCAGCAGTTTCACCAATATGGGCGAGCAGTACTTC